This note documents a single TCR beta chain sequence. Its antigen is currently unknown. The source of the sample is a study of shared clonotypes between healthy human individuals. This CDR3 is 14 amino acids long. V lost 5 bases and J 2 bases, leaving 12 bases between the germline ends. Germline assignment: CDR1 SEHNR and CDR2 FQNEAQ (reference sequence). This was a deep-level run. The material for each subset, its genomic DNA, was split evenly across several immunoSEQ plates. This table comes from immunoSEQ multiplex PCR, and its TCRdb copy is limited to in-frame clones, with some not included. This sample carries about 2.1 million clones, about 94% of them seen once, and the ten largest clones take about 1.7%. Naive CD8 isolation took CD45RO-negative cells positively selected for CCR7 and excluded terminally differentiated effector memory CD45RA+ cells. General study points: Rarefaction exposed incomplete sorted-subset sequencing despite large depth. Four donors had 4% to 5% of their naive CD4 clonotypes in common.

The chain is built from TRBV7-9 and TRBJ2-5; the D gene is possibly TRBD1 (7 bases). The material sequenced was naive CD8+ T cells from PBMCs. This clonotype was obtained from a man between 18 and 35 years old in good health. Some clones in this sample may be carry-over from other donors' samples. CDR3 sequence: CASSTGDLQETQYF. In DNA form, the CDR3 reads TGTGCCAGCAGCACAGGGGACTTACAAGAGACCCAGTACTTC.